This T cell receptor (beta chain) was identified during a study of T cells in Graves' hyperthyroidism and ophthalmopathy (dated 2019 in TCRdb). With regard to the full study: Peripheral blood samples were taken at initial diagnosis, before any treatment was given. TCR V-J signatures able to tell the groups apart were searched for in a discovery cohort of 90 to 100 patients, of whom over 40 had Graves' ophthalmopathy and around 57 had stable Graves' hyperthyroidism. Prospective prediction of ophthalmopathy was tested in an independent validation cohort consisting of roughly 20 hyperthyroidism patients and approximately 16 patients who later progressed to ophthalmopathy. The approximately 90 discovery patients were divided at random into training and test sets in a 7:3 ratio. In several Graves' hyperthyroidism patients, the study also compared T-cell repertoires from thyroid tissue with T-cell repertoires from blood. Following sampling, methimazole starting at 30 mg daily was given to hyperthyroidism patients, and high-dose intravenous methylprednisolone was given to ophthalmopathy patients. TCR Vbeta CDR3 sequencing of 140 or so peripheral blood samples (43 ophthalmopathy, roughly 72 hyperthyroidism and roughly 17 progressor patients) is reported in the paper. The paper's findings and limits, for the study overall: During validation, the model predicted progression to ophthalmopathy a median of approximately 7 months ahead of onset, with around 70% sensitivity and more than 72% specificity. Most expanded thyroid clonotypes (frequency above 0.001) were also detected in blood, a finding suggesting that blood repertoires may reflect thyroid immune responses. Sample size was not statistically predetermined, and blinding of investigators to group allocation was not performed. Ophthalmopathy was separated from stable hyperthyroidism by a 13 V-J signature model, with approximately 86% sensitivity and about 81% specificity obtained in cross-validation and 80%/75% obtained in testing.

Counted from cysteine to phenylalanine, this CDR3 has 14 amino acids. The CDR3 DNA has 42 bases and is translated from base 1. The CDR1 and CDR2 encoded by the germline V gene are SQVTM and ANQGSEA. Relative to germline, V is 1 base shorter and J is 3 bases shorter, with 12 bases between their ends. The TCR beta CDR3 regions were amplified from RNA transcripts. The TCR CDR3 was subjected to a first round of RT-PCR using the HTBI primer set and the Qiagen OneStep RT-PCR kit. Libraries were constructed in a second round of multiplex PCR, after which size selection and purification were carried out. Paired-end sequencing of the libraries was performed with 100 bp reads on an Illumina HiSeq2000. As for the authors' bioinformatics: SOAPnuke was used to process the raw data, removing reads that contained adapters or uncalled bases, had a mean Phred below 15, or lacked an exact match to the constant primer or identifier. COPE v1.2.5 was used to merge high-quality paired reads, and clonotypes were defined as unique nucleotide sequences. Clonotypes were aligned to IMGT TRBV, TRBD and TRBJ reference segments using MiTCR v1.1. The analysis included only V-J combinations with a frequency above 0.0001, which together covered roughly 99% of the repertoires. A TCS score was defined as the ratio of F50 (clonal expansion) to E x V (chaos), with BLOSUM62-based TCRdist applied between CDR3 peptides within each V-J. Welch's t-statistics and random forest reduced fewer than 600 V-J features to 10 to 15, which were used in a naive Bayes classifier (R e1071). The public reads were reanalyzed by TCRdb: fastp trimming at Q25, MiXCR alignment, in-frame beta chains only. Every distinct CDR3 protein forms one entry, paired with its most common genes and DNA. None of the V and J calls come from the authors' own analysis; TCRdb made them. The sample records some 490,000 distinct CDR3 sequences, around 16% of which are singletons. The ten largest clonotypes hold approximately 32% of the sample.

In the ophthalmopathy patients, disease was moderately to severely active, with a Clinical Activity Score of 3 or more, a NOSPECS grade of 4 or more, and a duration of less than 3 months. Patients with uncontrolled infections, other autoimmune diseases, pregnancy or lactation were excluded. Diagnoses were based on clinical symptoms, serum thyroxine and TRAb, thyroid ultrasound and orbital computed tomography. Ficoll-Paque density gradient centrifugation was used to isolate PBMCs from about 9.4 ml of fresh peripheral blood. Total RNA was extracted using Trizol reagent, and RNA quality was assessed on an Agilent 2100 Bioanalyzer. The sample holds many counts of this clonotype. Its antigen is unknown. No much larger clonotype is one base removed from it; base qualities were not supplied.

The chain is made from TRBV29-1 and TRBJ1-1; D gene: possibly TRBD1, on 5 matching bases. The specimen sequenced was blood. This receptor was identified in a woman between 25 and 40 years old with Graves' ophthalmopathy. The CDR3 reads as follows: CSVEVDSADTEAFF. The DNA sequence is TGCAGCGTTGAAGTTGACAGTGCGGACACTGAAGCTTTCTTT.